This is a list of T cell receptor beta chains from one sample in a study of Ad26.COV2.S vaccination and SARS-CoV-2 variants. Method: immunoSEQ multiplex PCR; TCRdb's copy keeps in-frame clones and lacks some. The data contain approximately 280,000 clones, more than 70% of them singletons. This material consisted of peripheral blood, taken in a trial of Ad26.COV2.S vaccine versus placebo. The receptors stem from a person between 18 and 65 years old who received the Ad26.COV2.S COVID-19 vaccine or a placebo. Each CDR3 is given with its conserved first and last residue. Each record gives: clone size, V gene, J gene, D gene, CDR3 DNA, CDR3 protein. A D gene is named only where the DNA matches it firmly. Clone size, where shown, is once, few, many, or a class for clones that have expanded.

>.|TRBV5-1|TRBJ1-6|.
TGCGCCAGCAGCTTGGGGCCAGGGTATAATTCACCCCTCCACTTT
CASSLGPGYNSPLHF
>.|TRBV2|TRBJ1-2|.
TGTGCCAGCACCCGGACCGATAACTATGGCTACACCTTC
CASTRTDNYGYTF
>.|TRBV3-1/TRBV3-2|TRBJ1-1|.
TGTGCCAGCAGCATGAACACTGAAGCTTTCTTT
CASSMNTEAFF
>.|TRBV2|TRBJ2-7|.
TGTGCCAGCAGTGAAACGAGGGCGAGCTCCTACGAGCAGTACTTC
CASSETRASSYEQYF
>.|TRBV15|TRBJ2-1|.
TGTGCCACCAGCAGAGATTTTTTGGACCGCATGCTGTTCTTC
CATSRDFLDRMLFF
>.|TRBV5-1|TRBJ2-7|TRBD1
TGCGCCAGCAGCTATACCCGACAGGGCCTTTACGAGCAGTACTTC
CASSYTRQGLYEQYF
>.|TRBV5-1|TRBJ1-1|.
TGCGCCAGCAGCCCCAGGGTAGGCGACACTGAAGCTTTCTTT
CASSPRVGDTEAFF
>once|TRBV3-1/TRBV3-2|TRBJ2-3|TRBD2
TGTGCCAGCAGCCGGGAAATGAGCGGGAGTCGGACAGATACGCAGTATTTT
CASSREMSGSRTDTQYF
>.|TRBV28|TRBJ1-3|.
TGTGCCAGCAGCCCCGGAGGGGCTGGAAACACCATATATTTT
CASSPGGAGNTIYF
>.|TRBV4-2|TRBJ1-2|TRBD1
TGTGCCAGCATGAGGGCAGGGGGCGGTTTTATCCATGGCTACACCTTC
CASMRAGGGFIHGYTF
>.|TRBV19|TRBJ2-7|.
TGTGCCAGTAGTCAAGCCCGGGGTCTCTCAGGGGAGCAGTACTTC
CASSQARGLSGEQYF
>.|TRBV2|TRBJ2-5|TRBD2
TGTGCCAGCAGTGAAAGTAGTGGTAGCGGGGTCAGGGAGACCCAGTACTTC
CASSESSGSGVRETQYF
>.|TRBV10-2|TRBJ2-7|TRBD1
TGCGCCAGCAGTGTCGGCAGGGGGCCTTACGAGCAGTACTTC
CASSVGRGPYEQYF
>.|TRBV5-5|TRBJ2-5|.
TGTGCCAGCAGCTGGGGCAGGGGGGGCCAAGAGACCCAGTACTTC
CASSWGRGGQETQYF
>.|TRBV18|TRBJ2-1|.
TGTGCCAGCTCACCACTTCGGGGTAATGAGCAGTTCTTC
CASSPLRGNEQFF
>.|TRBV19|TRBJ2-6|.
TGTGCCAGTAGTGCCACCCGCATTGGGGCCAACGTCCTGACTTTC
CASSATRIGANVLTF
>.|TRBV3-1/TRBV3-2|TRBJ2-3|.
TGTGCCAGCAGCCAAATGGGGGGGGCCACAGATACGCAGTATTTT
CASSQMGGATDTQYF
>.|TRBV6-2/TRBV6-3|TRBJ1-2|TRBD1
TGTGCCAGCAGTACGGACAGGGCGAGATATGGCTACACCTTC
CASSTDRARYGYTF
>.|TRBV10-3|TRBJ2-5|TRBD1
TGTGCCATCGGGGGACAGGGGTCGGAGACCCAGTACTTC
CAIGGQGSETQYF
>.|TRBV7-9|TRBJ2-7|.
TGTGCCAGCAGCCAACCCTCCGGAGCAGGAAGGGGCGAGCAGTACTTC
CASSQPSGAGRGEQYF
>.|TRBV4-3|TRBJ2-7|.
TGCGCCAGCAGCCAAGATCAAGGGGGGGGTTACGAGCAGTACTTC
CASSQDQGGGYEQYF
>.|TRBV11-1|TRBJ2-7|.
TGTGCCAGCACCTTGACTAGTTCCTACGAGCAGTACTTC
CASTLTSSYEQYF
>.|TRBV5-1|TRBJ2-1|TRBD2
TGCGCCAGCAGCCCCCGACTAGCGGCTGCGGATGAGCAGTTCTTC
CASSPRLAAADEQFF
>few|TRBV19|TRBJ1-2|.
TGTGCCAGTAGTATAACAGGGAACTATGGCTACACCTTC
CASSITGNYGYTF
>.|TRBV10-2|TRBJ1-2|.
TGCGCCAGCAGTGAGGTCAGGGAGTATGGCTACACCTTC
CASSEVREYGYTF
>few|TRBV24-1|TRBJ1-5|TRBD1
TGTGCCACCAGTTCAACGGGACAGGGCAGTCAGCCCCAGCATTTT
CATSSTGQGSQPQHF
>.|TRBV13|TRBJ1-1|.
TGTGCCAGCAGCAGCCTGACATGGCAAAACACTGAAGCTTTCTTT
CASSSLTWQNTEAFF
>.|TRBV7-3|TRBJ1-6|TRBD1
TGTGCCAGCAGCCGGACAGGGCTTAGTTCACCCCTCCACTTT
CASSRTGLSSPLHF
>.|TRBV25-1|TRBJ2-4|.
TGTGCCAGCAGTTCCAGCTTAGCCAAAAACATTCAGTACTTC
CASSSSLAKNIQYF
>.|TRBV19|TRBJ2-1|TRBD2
TGTGCCAGTAGTATATCCGGGACTAGCGGGGGGGCGAAGTCCTACAATGAGCAGTTCTTC
CASSISGTSGGAKSYNEQFF